This passage covers 31 T cell receptor beta chains from one sample sequenced in a study of blood T cell repertoires in COVID-19 (TCRdb year 2020). Libraries were prepared through the immunoSEQ multiplex PCR assay. TCRdb holds this immuneACCESS table with in-frame rearrangements only. Some clones are missing; in checked studies, unresolved V genes explain under half, and the rest has no known cause. In this sample the table shows 300,000 to 400,000 clones, 87% of which occur a single time. Of the sample, 1% is held by the ten largest clones. The sample was peripheral blood. These receptors came from a man aged 45-65 years with active or convalescent COVID-19.

The chain recombines TRBV19 with TRBJ2-3; D is perhaps TRBD2 (5 bases). CDR3 length equals 15 residues. The V end lost 1 base, the J end lost 5 bases, and 13 bases lay between the germline ends. The germline CDR1 and CDR2 sequences are LNHDA and SQIVND (reference sequence). CDR3 region: CASSIGYGNVDTQYF. As DNA, the CDR3 is TGTGCCAGTAGTATAGGATACGGGAATGTAGATACGCAGTATTTT.

The chain employs TRBV19 and TRBJ2-1; D might be TRBD2 (6 bases). The germline V gene encodes CDR1 LNHDA and CDR2 SQIVND (reference sequence). This CDR3 contains 14 residues. V lost 6 bases and J lost 4, with 13 bases in between. This CDR3 reads CASSNRDSYNEQFF. The CDR3 nucleotides read TGTGCCAGTAGCAACCGGGACTCTTACAATGAGCAGTTCTTC.

This clone was detected once. The rearrangement uses TRBV28 and TRBJ2-5; 9 nucleotides line up with TRBD2. After removal of 5 bases from V and 1 base from J, the junction contained 8 bases not matched to a gene. Germline V gene lookup returns CDR1 MDHEN and CDR2 SYDVKM. There are 16 residues in the CDR3. The CDR3 reads CASSGRGGGLQETQYF. CDR3 sequence (DNA): TGTGCCAGCAGTGGGCGCGGGGGGGGGCTCCAAGAGACCCAGTACTTC.

This sequence joins TRBV2 and TRBJ1-2, with 12 nucleotides matching TRBD1. The CDR3 loop spans 14 amino acids. Germline V lookup: CDR1 SNHLY, CDR2 FYNNEI. V shed 8 bases and J 5 bases; nucleotides not matched to a gene: 6. The CDR3 spells CASAGQGAIYGYTF. The CDR3 DNA is TGTGCCAGCGCGGGACAGGGGGCGATTTATGGCTACACCTTC.

The V gene is TRBV30, the J gene TRBJ2-1, with D maybe TRBD1 (6 bases). Trimming pared 4 bases from V and 4 bases from J, leaving 14 bases between. CDR1 is GTSNPN, CDR2 SVGIG, per germline (reference sequence). The CDR3 length is 14 residues. CDR3 DNA sequence: TGTGCCTGGAACCCCGGGACACAGTACAATGAGCAGTTCTTC. Its protein is CAWNPGTQYNEQFF.

CDR3 DNA sequence: TGTGCCAGCAGCCCTGGAGGGGACGACTATGGCTACACCTTC. This gives the protein CASSPGGDDYGYTF. This chain links TRBV7-8 with TRBJ1-2, with D possibly matching TRBD1 (5 bases). V lost 5 bases, J lost 3 bases, and 13 bases lay in between. The CDR3 spans 14 residues. Germline-derived CDR1 and CDR2 are SGHVS and FQNEAQ.

The gene calls are TRBV5-1 and TRBJ2-1, with D perhaps matching TRBD2 (6 bases). Germline CDR1 is SGHRS and CDR2 is YFSETQ. V shed 4 bases and J shed 7 bases, with 15 bases lying between them. CDR3 length equals 14 residues. The CDR3 region has the DNA TGCGCCAGCAGCGGGGGGACCTACGGAAATGAGCAGTTCTTC. As protein: CASSGGTYGNEQFF.

The chain recombines TRBV29-1 with TRBJ1-1; D unresolved. CDR1 and CDR2 from the germline V gene are SQVTM and ANQGSEA. V lost 8 bases to trimming and J lost 0 bases, with 10 bases between them. CDR3 length equals 12 residues. Here the CDR3 DNA reads TGCAGCCCTACAGTCCTGAACACTGAAGCTTTCTTT. It codes for CSPTVLNTEAFF. The variable domain in full, completed from reference TRBV29-1 and TRBJ1-1, reads SAVISQKPSRDICQRGTSLTIQCQVDSQVTMMFWYRQQPGQSLTLIATANQGSEATYESGFVIDKFPISRPNLTFSTLTVSNMSPEDSSIYLCSPTVLNTEAFFGQGTRLTVV.

The V gene is TRBV5-8, the J gene TRBJ2-1, with D possibly matching TRBD1 (6 bases). From germline, CDR1 is SGHTS and CDR2 YDEGEE. Between the trimmed V and J ends, which lost 5 bases and 8 bases, there was a span of 23 bases. The CDR3 has 16 amino acids. The CDR3 sequence: CASRTLTGRTYHEQFF. CDR3 DNA sequence: TGTGCCAGCAGGACCTTGACAGGCAGAACTTACCATGAGCAGTTCTTC.

The V and J genes are TRBV2 and TRBJ1-2; 8 bases are a match to TRBD1. Germline V CDR1 and CDR2: SNHLY, FYNNEI. This CDR3 has 15 amino acids. The V segment lost 4 bases and the J segment 8 bases; nucleotides outside the gene matches: 12. The CDR3 reads CASSVSQGAVGGYTF. CDR3 nucleotides: TGTGCCAGCAGTGTGTCTCAGGGGGCCGTCGGAGGCTACACCTTC.

This clone came up once. The V gene is TRBV28, the J gene TRBJ1-3, with 9 bases that match TRBD1. Trimming removed 5 bases from V and 4 bases from J; junction bases left unmatched: 9. The CDR3 is 16 amino acids. CDR1 is MDHEN, CDR2 SYDVKM, per germline. CDR3 DNA: TGTGCCAGCAGTCCCCCGGGGGACAGGGCCGGAAACACCATATATTTT. It codes for CASSPPGDRAGNTIYF. Full variable domain (outside the CDR3, taken from reference TRBV28 and TRBJ1-3): DVKVTQSSRYLVKRTGEKVFLECVQDMDHENMFWYRQDPGLGLRLIYFSYDVKMKEKGDIPEGYSVSREKKERFSLILESASTNQTSMYLCASSPPGDRAGNTIYFGEGSWLTVV.

The chain uses TRBV27 and TRBJ1-5, with D perhaps TRBD1 (6 bases). Trimming cost V 0 bases and J 7 bases, with 16 bases left between them. Germline V gene data show CDR1 as MNHEY and CDR2 as SMNVEV (reference sequence). The CDR3 extends over 16 amino acids. DNA of the CDR3: TGTGCCAGCAGTTTATCGGGGACAACCGGCGGACAGCCCCAGCATTTT. Translation: CASSLSGTTGGQPQHF.

This clone has ten or more counts. The V gene is TRBV19, the J gene TRBJ2-2, with 7 bases that match TRBD1. Germline V gene lookup returns CDR1 LNHDA and CDR2 SQIVND (reference sequence). The CDR3 has 17 residues. The ends lost 0 bases at V and 2 bases at J; junction bases unmatched: 6. The CDR3 DNA sequence: TGTGCCAGTAGTATAGAAGGAGGACAGGTCAACACCGGGGAGCTGTTTTTT. Its translation: CASSIEGGQVNTGELFF.

The V call is TRBV6-5, the J call TRBJ1-2; maybe TRBD1 (5 bases). V dropped 6 bases and J dropped 8 bases, with 16 bases sitting between them. The CDR3 is made up of 13 amino acids. Germline-derived CDR1 and CDR2 are MNHEY and SVGAGI. CDR3 amino acids: CASSPVGAGGYTF. The CDR3 nucleotides are TGTGCCAGCAGCCCCGTTGGGGCAGGCGGCTACACCTTC.

The V gene is TRBV7-9, the J gene TRBJ2-1, with D perhaps TRBD1 or TRBD2 (5 bases each). CDR1 and CDR2 from the germline V gene are SEHNR and FQNEAQ (reference sequence). V was trimmed by 5 bases and J by 8 bases, leaving 16 bases between them. There are 14 residues in the CDR3. CDR3 in amino acids: CASSLGHLRDEQFF. The CDR3 bases are TGTGCCAGCAGCCTAGGACACCTGAGGGATGAGCAGTTCTTC.

The J gene is TRBJ2-7, the V gene TRBV6-6, with 11 bases lining up with TRBD2. The CDR3 contains 16 residues. Per germline, CDR1 MNHNY and CDR2 SVGAGI (reference sequence). After removal of 2 bases from V and 3 bases from J, the junction contained 6 bases not matched to a gene. CDR3 DNA: TGTGCCAGCAGTTACCAGCTAGCGGGAGGAGGCTACGAGCAGTACTTC. As protein: CASSYQLAGGGYEQYF.

This clone was recorded once. V is TRBV21-1 and J is TRBJ2-3; TRBD2, the table's D call, was not compared with the DNA. TRBV21-1 is marked as a pseudogene. The CDR3 is made up of 18 amino acids. CDR3 sequence (DNA): TGTGCCAGCAGCAAAGGGCAGGGGCCCGGGACTAGGAAAGATACGCAGTATTTT. Its translation is CASSKGQGPGTRKDTQYF.

This clone has a handful of counts. The gene calls are TRBV27 and TRBJ1-1; D is possibly TRBD1 (5 bases). Germline values: CDR1 MNHEY, CDR2 SMNVEV (reference sequence). The V end was cut by 7 bases, the J end by 1 base, with 13 bases between. This CDR3 is built from 14 residues. In nucleotides, the CDR3 is TGTGCCAGCAATCGGGCAGGGCGGAACACTGAAGCTTTCTTT. Amino acids: CASNRAGRNTEAFF.

The rearrangement joins TRBV14 to TRBJ2-7; 11 bases line up with TRBD2. Germline CDR1 and CDR2: SGHDN and FVKESK. With V trimmed by 2 bases and J by 4 bases, 1 base remained unmatched. The length of the CDR3 is 14 residues. In DNA form, the CDR3 reads TGTGCCAGCAGCCAATTAGCGGGAGGGTACGAGCAGTACTTC. This codes for CASSQLAGGYEQYF. Combining the CDR3 with reference TRBV14 and TRBJ2-7 gives the whole variable domain EAGVTQFPSHSVIEKGQTVTLRCDPISGHDNLYWYRRVMGKEIKFLLHFVKESKQDESGMPNNRFLAERTGGTYSTLKVQPAELEDSGVYFCASSQLAGGYEQYFGPGTRLTVT.

This clone was picked up one time. The chain combines TRBV4-3 with TRBJ2-3; D may be TRBD1 (5 bases). The V gene lost 1 base and the J gene lost 3 bases, with 14 bases spanning the gap. Germline lookup yields CDR1 LGHNA and CDR2 YSLEER. CDR3 length: 16 amino acids. As DNA, the CDR3 is TGCGCCAGCAGCCAAGGGGCCAGGGTTAGGACAGATACGCAGTATTTT. Protein product: CASSQGARVRTDTQYF.

The rearrangement joins TRBV5-1 to TRBJ1-1, with 9 positions matching TRBD1. The CDR3 runs 14 residues. Per germline, CDR1 SGHRS and CDR2 YFSETQ. Unmatched junction bases numbered 8, after V lost 6 bases and J lost 5 bases. CDR3 DNA sequence: TGCGCCAGCACCTCCGGGACAGGGCTGACTGAAGCTTTCTTT. Residues: CASTSGTGLTEAFF.

The chain combines TRBV19 with TRBJ2-7; the match to TRBD1 covers 7 bases. Trimming cost V 6 bases and J 3 bases; bases outside gene matches: 5. CDR3 size: 13 residues. CDR1 and CDR2 (germline): LNHDA, SQIVND (reference sequence). The CDR3 DNA sequence: TGTGCCAGTAGCGACGGGACAGACTACGAGCAGTACTTC. Amino acid sequence: CASSDGTDYEQYF.

This clone was recorded only once. This sequence joins TRBV30 and TRBJ2-3; TRBD2 might be the D (7 bases). V shed 2 bases and J shed 9 bases, with 12 bases lying between them. The CDR3 runs 12 residues. Per germline, CDR1 GTSNPN and CDR2 SVGIG (reference sequence). In nucleotides, the CDR3 is TGTGCCTGGAGTTTAAGGGGGGGCACGCAGTATTTT. Its translation is CAWSLRGGTQYF. The whole variable domain, filled in from reference TRBV30 and TRBJ2-3, reads SQTIHQWPATLVQPVGSPLSLECTVEGTSNPNLYWYRQAAGRGLQLLFYSVGIGQISSEVPQNLSASRPQDRQFILSSKKLLLSDSGFYLCAWSLRGGTQYFGPGTRLTVL.

The sample holds one count of this clone. This chain uses TRBV11-1 with TRBJ2-7, with 8 bases lining up with TRBD1. Germline CDR1 is SGHAT and CDR2 is FQDESV (reference sequence). The CDR3 totals 15 residues. V lost 0 bases to trimming and J lost 3 bases; unmatched junction nucleotides: 4. The CDR3 DNA follows: TGTGCCAGCAGCTTAGCAGCAGGGGGCGTCTACGAGCAGTACTTC. Translation gives CASSLAAGGVYEQYF.

The V gene is TRBV6-5, the J gene TRBJ2-7; D possibly corresponds to TRBD1 (5 bases). V gave up 8 bases and J gave up 3 bases, with 14 bases separating them. Germline V lookup: CDR1 MNHEY, CDR2 SVGAGI. The CDR3 runs 13 residues. The CDR3 DNA reads TGTGCCAGCGTCCCCTACAGGAACTACGAGCAGTACTTC. It translates to CASVPYRNYEQYF.

The V call is TRBV3-1 (or the pseudogene TRBV3-2), the J call TRBJ1-5, with TRBD1 matching over 11 bases. V lost 3 bases, J lost 3 bases, and 4 bases stayed unmatched. The CDR3 is made up of 16 amino acids. Germline CDR1 is LGHDT and CDR2 is YNNKEL (reference sequence). CDR3 coding DNA: TGTGCCAGCAGCCATGGGACAGGGGGGGACAATCAGCCCCAGCATTTT. Translating gives CASSHGTGGDNQPQHF.

This rearrangement joins TRBV11-3 to TRBJ2-5, with TRBD2 matching over 16 bases. The germline V gene has CDR1 SGHNT and CDR2 YENEEA. The CDR3 is made up of 18 amino acids. V was pared by 3 bases and J by 2 bases, with 6 bases of the junction left unmatched. The CDR3 region has the DNA TGTGCCAGCAGCTTGGGACTAGCGGGAGGGCCGGGTCAAGAGACCCAGTACTTC. Translated: CASSLGLAGGPGQETQYF.

J is TRBJ2-5 and V is TRBV4-3; unclear D gene. Trimming took 1 base from V and 2 from J, leaving 8 bases between them. Germline V gene data show CDR1 as LGHNA and CDR2 as YSLEER. This CDR3 contains 14 residues. The CDR3 bases are TGCGCCAGCAGCCAAGTTGTGCAGCAAGAGACCCAGTACTTC. It yields the protein CASSQVVQQETQYF.

The rearrangement uses TRBV18 and TRBJ2-1, with D hard to call. The CDR3 sequence is 12 residues long. The ends were cut back, 0 bases at V and 6 bases at J, with 3 bases in the middle. Germline V gene data show CDR1 as KGHSH and CDR2 as LQKENI. The CDR3 DNA reads as TGTGCCAGCTCACCACCCTCCAATGAGCAGTTCTTC. Residues: CASSPPSNEQFF.

The chain combines TRBV30 with TRBJ2-7; TRBD2 might be the D (5 bases). The CDR3 covers 11 residues. Germline CDR1 and CDR2: GTSNPN and SVGIG (reference sequence). Trimming cost V 4 bases and J 3 bases, with 7 bases left between them. This chain's CDR3 is CAWTDFYEQYF. DNA of the CDR3: TGTGCCTGGACGGACTTCTACGAGCAGTACTTC.

Here the CDR3 DNA reads TGTGCCAGCACCCAGACAGGGTATGGCTACACCTTC. This translates into CASTQTGYGYTF. The rearrangement uses TRBV28 and TRBJ1-2; TRBD1 aligns across 7 bases. CDR1 is MDHEN and CDR2 is SYDVKM in the germline V gene. This CDR3 spans 12 amino acids. Germline trimming cut 7 bases from V and 5 bases from J; bases unmatched to any gene: 4.